This T cell receptor (beta chain) came from a study of technical replicates of blood from a few donors. The data were produced by immunoSEQ multiplex PCR, yet TCRdb's version contains in-frame clones alone and is incomplete. The profile covers nearly 70,000 clones, with roughly nine tenths appearing a single time and 0.38% taken by the ten largest. CDR1 is MNHNS, CDR2 SASEGT, per germline. The CDR3 extends over 14 amino acids. V shed 0 bases, J shed 2 bases, and the junction held 0 bases outside the gene matches. This clone appeared once. The chain employs TRBV6-1 and TRBJ2-5; 7 positions agree with TRBD1. The TCR was taken from a human donor in good health. The sequenced material came from T cells isolated from PBMCs. This CDR3 is CASSEAGQQETQYF. The CDR3 DNA sequence: TGTGCCAGCAGTGAAGCGGGACAGCAAGAGACCCAGTACTTC.